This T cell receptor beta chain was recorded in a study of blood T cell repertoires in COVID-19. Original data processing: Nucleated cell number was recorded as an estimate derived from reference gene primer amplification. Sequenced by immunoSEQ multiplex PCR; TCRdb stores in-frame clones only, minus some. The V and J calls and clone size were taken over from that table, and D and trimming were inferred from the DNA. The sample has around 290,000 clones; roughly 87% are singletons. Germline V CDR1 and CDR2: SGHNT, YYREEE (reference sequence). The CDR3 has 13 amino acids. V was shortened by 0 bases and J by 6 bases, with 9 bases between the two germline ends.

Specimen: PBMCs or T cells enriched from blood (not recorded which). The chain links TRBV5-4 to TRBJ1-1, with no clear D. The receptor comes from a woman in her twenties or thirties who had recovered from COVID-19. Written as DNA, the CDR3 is TGTGCCAGCAGCTTGGTGGGGAGGTCTGAAGCTTTCTTT. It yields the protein CASSLVGRSEAFF.